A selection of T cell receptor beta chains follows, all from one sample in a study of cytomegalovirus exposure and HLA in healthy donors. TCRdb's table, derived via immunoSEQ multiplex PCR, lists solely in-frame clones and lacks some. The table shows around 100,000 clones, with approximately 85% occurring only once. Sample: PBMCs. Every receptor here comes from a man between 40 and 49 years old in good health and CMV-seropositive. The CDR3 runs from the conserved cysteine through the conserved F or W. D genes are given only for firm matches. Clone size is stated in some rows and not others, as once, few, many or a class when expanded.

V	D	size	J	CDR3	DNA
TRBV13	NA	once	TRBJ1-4	CASSLRQSNEKLFF	TGTGCCAGCAGCCTCCGACAGAGTAATGAAAAACTGTTTTTT
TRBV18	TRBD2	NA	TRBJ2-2	CASSPRSGGAGELFF	TGTGCCAGCTCCCCGAGGAGCGGGGGGGCCGGGGAGCTGTTTTTT
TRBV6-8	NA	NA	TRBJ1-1	CASPVAFF	TGTGCCAGCCCTGTCGCTTTCTTT
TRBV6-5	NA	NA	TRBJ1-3	CASSYQGYGNTIYF	TGTGCCAGCAGTTACCAGGGTTATGGAAACACCATATATTTT
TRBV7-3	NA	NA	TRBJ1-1	CASSVRGDGTEAFF	TGTGCCAGCAGCGTCAGGGGTGATGGCACTGAAGCTTTCTTT
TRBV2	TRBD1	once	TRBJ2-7	CASSESGTGSYEQYF	TGTGCCAGCAGTGAAAGTGGGACAGGTAGCTACGAGCAGTACTTC
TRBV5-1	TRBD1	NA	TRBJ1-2	CASSLDRGQGYTF	TGCGCCAGCAGCTTGGACAGGGGCCAGGGCTACACCTTC
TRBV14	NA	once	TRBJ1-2	CASSQLEARYGYTF	TGTGCCAGCAGCCAATTAGAGGCACGCTATGGCTACACCTTC
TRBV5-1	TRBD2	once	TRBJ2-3	CASSQRLAGAQYF	TGCGCCAGCAGCCAAAGACTAGCGGGAGCGCAGTATTTT
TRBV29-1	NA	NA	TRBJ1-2	CSVESRDIRPDGYTF	TGCAGCGTTGAGTCCCGGGACATACGTCCGGATGGCTACACCTTC
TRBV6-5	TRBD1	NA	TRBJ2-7	CASSYSDRGYEQYF	TGTGCCAGCAGTTACTCGGACAGGGGATACGAGCAGTACTTC
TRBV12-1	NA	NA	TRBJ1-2	CASSFVRGKNYGYTF	TGTGCCAGCAGCTTTGTAAGGGGAAAAAACTATGGCTACACCTTC
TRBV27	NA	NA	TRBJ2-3	CASSWEDTDTQYF	TGTGCCAGCAGTTGGGAGGACACAGATACGCAGTATTTT
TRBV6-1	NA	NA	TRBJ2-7	CASSGIRASEQYF	TGTGCCAGCAGTGGCATCAGGGCCTCCGAGCAGTACTTC
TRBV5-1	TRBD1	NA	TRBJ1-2	CASSGGTGLYGYTF	TGCGCCAGCAGCGGGGGGACAGGGCTCTATGGCTACACCTTC
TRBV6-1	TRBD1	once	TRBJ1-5	CASSDGTGWGQPQHF	TGTGCCAGCAGTGACGGGACAGGCTGGGGTCAGCCCCAGCATTTT
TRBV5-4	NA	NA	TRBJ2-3	CASSPPFGQNTDTQYF	TGTGCCAGCAGCCCGCCTTTCGGACAGAACACAGATACGCAGTATTTT
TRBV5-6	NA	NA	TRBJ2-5	CASSLPGYETQYF	TGTGCCAGCAGCTTACCGGGATATGAGACCCAGTACTTC
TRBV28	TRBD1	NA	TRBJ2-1	CASSLPQGGWGQFF	TGTGCCAGCAGTTTACCCCAAGGGGGCTGGGGGCAGTTCTTC
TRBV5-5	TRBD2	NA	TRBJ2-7	CASSLALAASYEQYF	TGTGCCAGCAGCTTAGCGCTAGCGGCCTCCTACGAGCAGTACTTC
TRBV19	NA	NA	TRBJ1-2	CASSTPQGTYGYTF	TGTGCCAGTAGTACACCACAGGGTACCTATGGCTACACCTTC
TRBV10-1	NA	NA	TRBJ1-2	CASSEQSAGGYTF	TGCGCCAGCAGTGAACAGAGCGCGGGGGGCTACACCTTC
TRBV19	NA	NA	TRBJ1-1	CASSPMGVVNTEAFF	TGTGCCAGTAGTCCCATGGGAGTAGTAAACACTGAAGCTTTCTTT
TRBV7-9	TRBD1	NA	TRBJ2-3	CASSLDRGKRTDTQYF	TGTGCCAGCAGCTTAGACAGGGGTAAACGGACAGATACGCAGTATTTT
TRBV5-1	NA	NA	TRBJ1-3	CASSFFTSSGNTIYF	TGCGCCAGCAGCTTTTTTACCAGCTCTGGAAACACCATATATTTT
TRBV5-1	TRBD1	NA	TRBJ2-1	CASSPIPGQGNEQFF	TGCGCCAGCAGCCCAATCCCGGGACAGGGGAATGAGCAGTTCTTC
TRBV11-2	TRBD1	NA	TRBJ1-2	CASSLDQDRGPYGYTF	TGTGCCAGCAGCTTAGATCAGGACAGGGGCCCCTATGGCTACACCTTC
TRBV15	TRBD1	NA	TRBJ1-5	CATSGTRGRFEPQHF	TGTGCCACCAGCGGTACAAGGGGGCGTTTTGAGCCCCAGCATTTT
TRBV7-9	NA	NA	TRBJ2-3	CASSLGQSTDTQYF	TGTGCCAGCAGCTTAGGACAGAGCACAGATACGCAGTATTTT
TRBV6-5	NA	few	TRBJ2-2	CASRKDTNTGELFF	TGTGCCAGCAGAAAGGACACAAACACCGGGGAGCTGTTTTTT
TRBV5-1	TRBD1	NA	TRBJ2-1	CASSSRDRAGNEQFF	TGCGCCAGCAGCTCCCGGGACAGGGCGGGCAATGAGCAGTTCTTC
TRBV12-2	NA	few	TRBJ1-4	CASRLPRDRLNEKLFF	TGTGCAAGTCGCTTACCCCGGGACAGATTGAATGAAAAACTGTTTTTT
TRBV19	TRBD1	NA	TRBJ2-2	CASSVPGQGSGELFF	TGTGCCAGTAGTGTCCCGGGACAGGGGTCCGGGGAGCTGTTTTTT
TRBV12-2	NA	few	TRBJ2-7	CASRHREGPYF	TGTGCAAGTCGCCACAGGGAAGGTCCCTACTTC
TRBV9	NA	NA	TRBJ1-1	CASSVAPKGPTEAFF	TGTGCCAGCAGCGTAGCCCCCAAGGGGCCCACTGAAGCTTTCTTT
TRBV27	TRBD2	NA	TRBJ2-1	CASNQLADNEQFF	TGTGCCAGCAACCAACTAGCGGACAATGAGCAGTTCTTC
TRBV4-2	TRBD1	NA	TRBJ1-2	CASSQEPGQGDGYTF	TGTGCCAGCAGCCAAGAACCGGGACAGGGAGATGGCTACACCTTC
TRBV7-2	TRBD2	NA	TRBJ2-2	CASSFGRGNTGELFF	TGTGCCAGCAGCTTTGGGAGGGGGAACACCGGGGAGCTGTTTTTT
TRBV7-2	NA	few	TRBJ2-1	CASLGRGYNEQFF	TGTGCCAGTTTGGGGCGGGGATACAATGAGCAGTTCTTC
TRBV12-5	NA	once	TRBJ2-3	CASGLGTTPDTQYF	TGTGCTAGTGGCCTGGGGACAACCCCAGATACGCAGTATTTT
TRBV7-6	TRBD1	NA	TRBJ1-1	CASSLGLWTGEAFF	TGTGCCAGCAGCTTAGGTCTCTGGACAGGAGAAGCTTTCTTT
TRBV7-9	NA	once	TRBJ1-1	CASSHPMTATEAFF	TGTGCCAGCAGCCATCCTATGACAGCCACTGAAGCTTTCTTT